These 11 T cell receptor beta chains share one sample of origin, sequenced in a study of T cell clusters in autoimmune cytopenias. Multiplex touch-down PCR amplified TRB using TRB-A and TRB-B pools in one tube. TCRdb re-analyzed the multiplex PCR reads; it lists each CDR3 protein once, without DNA. This table holds approximately 13,000 distinct CDR3 sequences. About 37,500 genome equivalents of blood DNA were amplified for TRB. This same sample was also part of a study on T cell repertoires in aging, cancer and after chemotherapy.

The sequenced sample consisted of peripheral blood. These receptors all come from a human donor in good health.

The chain is built from TRBV25-1 and TRBJ1-4. Germline CDR1 and CDR2: MGHDK and SYGVNS. The CDR3 contains 12 residues. CDR3 region: CASSAQGVKLFF.

In terms of frequency, this clonotype is large. The V call is TRBV11-3, the J call TRBJ2-2; TCRdb's assignment of TRBD1 cannot be checked, as there is no DNA. The CDR3 has 14 amino acids. Per the germline V gene, CDR1 is SGHNT and CDR2 is YENEEA. Here the CDR3 reads CASRTGGAAGELFF.

The chain has TRBV6-1 and TRBJ1-4. The CDR3 spans 17 residues. Germline-derived CDR1 and CDR2 are MNHNS and SASEGT. The chain's CDR3 is CASSEGFGRATNEKLFF.

This rearrangement joins TRBV30 to TRBJ2-7; TCRdb returns TRBD2, unconfirmable since there is no DNA. CDR3 size: 14 residues. From germline, CDR1 is GTSNPN and CDR2 SVGIG (reference sequence). The CDR3 loop is CAWSQGPPNYEQYF.

The rearrangement joins TRBV30 to TRBJ1-5; with no DNA, the TCRdb D assignment of TRBD1 cannot be verified. This CDR3 contains 15 residues. Looked up from germline, CDR1 is GTSNPN and CDR2 is SVGIG (reference sequence). The CDR3 here is CAWSTTQGFNQPQHF.

This chain joins TRBV7-6 and TRBJ2-3. The CDR3 loop spans 15 amino acids. Germline V gene lookup returns CDR1 SGHVS and CDR2 FNYEAQ. Here the CDR3 reads CASSQTLGSGNTQYF.

This clonotype ranks as medium-sized in terms of frequency. The chain combines TRBV19 with TRBJ1-4; without DNA, the TCRdb call of TRBD1 cannot be checked. The CDR3 has 15 residues. Germline CDR1 reads LNHDA; CDR2 reads SQIVND (reference sequence). The CDR3 here is CASSIGQATNEKLFF.

The chain has TRBV20-1 and TRBJ2-5; TCRdb gives TRBD1 as the D gene, but with no DNA this cannot be confirmed. The CDR3 length is 13 residues. Germline-derived CDR1 and CDR2 are DFQATT and SNEGSKA (reference sequence). CDR3 region: CSTIGQGGETQYF.

The gene calls are TRBV11-1 and TRBJ2-2. Germline assignment: CDR1 SGHAT and CDR2 FQDESV (reference sequence). This CDR3 region has 17 residues. The CDR3 region is CASSLSQQQMGTGELFF.

This rearrangement joins TRBV12-3 or TRBV12-4 to TRBJ2-1. CDR3 length: 12 residues. The CDR3 spells CASSPLDDEQFF.

CDR3 amino acids: CASSLRQDSYEQYF. V and J are TRBV27 and TRBJ2-7. Germline V gene data show CDR1 as MNHEY and CDR2 as SMNVEV (reference sequence). The CDR3 length is 14 residues.